Shown below are 4 T cell receptor beta chains from a single sample sequenced in a study of cytomegalovirus exposure and HLA in healthy donors. Amplification used 60 Vbeta primers and 13 Jbeta primers. Assay used: immunoSEQ multiplex PCR; TCRdb lists only in-frame clones, some missing. Of about 120,000 clones listed, more than 60% are singletons. Sequenced: PBMCs. These receptors were taken from a woman between 40 and 55 years old in good health and CMV-seropositive.

The gene calls are TRBV7-9 and TRBJ1-2; TRBD1 matches 7 bases. There are 16 residues in the CDR3. V was clipped by 3 bases and J by 0 bases; unmatched bases: 7. Per germline, CDR1 SEHNR and CDR2 FQNEAQ (reference sequence). CDR3 amino acids: CASSLGQSRANYGYTF. The CDR3 region has the DNA TGTGCCAGCAGCTTGGGACAGTCACGAGCTAACTATGGCTACACCTTC.

The chain carries TRBV19 and TRBJ1-4, with D tentatively TRBD1 (6 bases). V was clipped by 7 bases and J by 7 bases, with 22 bases between them. The CDR3 totals 16 residues. Germline-derived CDR1 and CDR2 are LNHDA and SQIVND (reference sequence). In DNA form, the CDR3 reads TGTGCCAGTAACTCCCTACGGCTGGGGGCGGCTGAAAAACTGTTTTTT. Amino acid sequence: CASNSLRLGAAEKLFF.

The chain employs TRBV9 and TRBJ1-2, with TRBD1 matching over 8 bases. V lost 3 bases and J lost 4; bases outside the gene matches: 5. The germline CDR1 and CDR2 sequences are SGDLS and YYNGEE. The CDR3 length is 14 residues. The DNA for the CDR3 is TGTGCCAGCAGCGCGACAGGGGAGACCTATGGCTACACCTTC. This encodes CASSATGETYGYTF.

The V call is TRBV29-1, the J call TRBJ1-4, with D unclear. The V end was cut by 7 bases, the J end by 0 bases, with 9 bases between. In germline, CDR1 is SQVTM, CDR2 ANQGSEA. The CDR3 totals 13 residues. CDR3 coding DNA: TGCAGCGCCGCAGAGGCAACTAATGAAAAACTGTTTTTT. It translates to CSAAEATNEKLFF.